The present T cell receptor (beta chain) was sequenced within a study of tumor-infiltrating lymphocytes in primary liver carcinoma. The study, taken as a whole, reports: Tumor region pairs showed greater overlap than either tumor-adjacent or tumor-blood pairs did. Compared with blood, tumor repertoires held significantly more in their top 250 clones.

Researchers drew blood RNA from unsorted whole blood and extracted germline DNA as well. The authors collected around 4.3 milliliters of peripheral blood before surgery. Of note for this clonotype: The antigen is undetermined. A clone one base away is much larger, so this may be a read error.

This CDR3 has 16 amino acids. Germline V gene lookup returns CDR1 MNHNS and CDR2 SASEGT. Constant-region priming of about 0.5 ug total RNA yielded TCR beta cDNA. Libraries of TCR beta came from three nested multiplex PCR rounds with slightly modified ARM-PCR. In the first two PCR rounds, TRBV1-TRBV30 forward primers were paired with a C-beta reverse primer, and each round lasted about 10 cycles. A single record per CDR3 protein comes from TCRdb applying MiXCR to the multiplex PCR reads. In the table there are fewer than 250,000 distinct CDR3 sequences, about 61% of which are singletons. This clonotype was sampled from a woman aged 55-70 years with primary liver carcinoma and hepatitis B virus infection. V is TRBV6-1 and J is TRBJ1-3; 9 bases are shared with TRBD1. Specimen: peripheral blood. The DNA of the CDR3 is TGTGCCAGCAGTGAGAGGGACAGGGTGCGGGGAAACGCCATATATTTT. It is translated as CASSERDRVRGNAIYF.